The source of this T cell receptor beta chain is a study of chemoradiotherapy in HPV16-positive cancers. On the study more broadly: Two HPV16-positive patients' cells yielded candidate HPV-specific clones and common motifs.

CDR1 and CDR2 (germline): SNHLY, FYNNEI. V dropped 7 bases and J dropped 1 base, with 10 bases sitting between them. The CDR3 runs to 13 residues. The table came from immunoSEQ multiplex PCR; TCRdb's copy has only in-frame clones and leaves some out. The sample holds more than 2,000 clones, around 80% seen once. The specimen was tumor tissue, collected from a patient who underwent chemoradiotherapy. V usage is TRBV2 and J usage is TRBJ1-2; D ambiguous. The TCR was taken from a human donor with HPV-associated anogenital cancer. CDR3 in amino acids: CASKQDFNYGYTF. CDR3 coding DNA: TGTGCCAGCAAGCAGGACTTTAACTATGGCTACACCTTC.